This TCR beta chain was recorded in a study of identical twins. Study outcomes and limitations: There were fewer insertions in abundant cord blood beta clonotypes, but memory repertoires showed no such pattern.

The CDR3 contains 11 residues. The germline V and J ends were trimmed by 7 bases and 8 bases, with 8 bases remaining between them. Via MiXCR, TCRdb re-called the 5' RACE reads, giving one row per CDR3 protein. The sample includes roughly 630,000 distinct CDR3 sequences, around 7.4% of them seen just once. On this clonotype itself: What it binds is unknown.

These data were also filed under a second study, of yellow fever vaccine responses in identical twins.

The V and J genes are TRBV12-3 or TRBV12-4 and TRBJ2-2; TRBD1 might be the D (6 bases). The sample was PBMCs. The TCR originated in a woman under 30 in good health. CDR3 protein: CASNQGGELFF. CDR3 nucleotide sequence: TGTGCCAGCAACCAGGGGGGGGAGCTGTTTTTT.